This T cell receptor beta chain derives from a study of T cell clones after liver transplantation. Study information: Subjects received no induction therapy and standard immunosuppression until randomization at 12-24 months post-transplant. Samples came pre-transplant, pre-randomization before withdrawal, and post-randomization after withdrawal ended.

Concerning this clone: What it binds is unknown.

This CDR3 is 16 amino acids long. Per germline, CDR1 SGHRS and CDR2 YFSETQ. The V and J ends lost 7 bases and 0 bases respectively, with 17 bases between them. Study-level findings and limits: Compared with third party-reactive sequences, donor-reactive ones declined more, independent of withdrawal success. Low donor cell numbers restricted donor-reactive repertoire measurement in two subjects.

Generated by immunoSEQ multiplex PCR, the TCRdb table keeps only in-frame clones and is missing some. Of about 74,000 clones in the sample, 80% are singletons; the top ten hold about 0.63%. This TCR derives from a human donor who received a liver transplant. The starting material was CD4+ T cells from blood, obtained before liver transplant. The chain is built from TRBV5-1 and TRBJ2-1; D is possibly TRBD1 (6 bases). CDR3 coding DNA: TGCGCCAGCGCTTTCTCAGGGGAATCCTCCTACAATGAGCAGTTCTTC. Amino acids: CASAFSGESSYNEQFF.